The 15 T cell receptor beta chains presented below share a single source sample, sequenced in a study of blood T cell repertoires in COVID-19. Measured with immunoSEQ multiplex PCR; TCRdb has only the in-frame clones, and not every one. Here the sample spans roughly 250,000 clones, 81% being singletons. Sample: peripheral blood. The receptors here all came from a woman in her sixties with active or convalescent COVID-19.

The J gene is TRBJ2-1, the V gene TRBV9; TRBD2 aligns across 13 bases. The trim removed 0 bases at V and 8 bases at J, leaving 11 bases unmatched. CDR3 length equals 18 residues. Germline-derived CDR1 and CDR2 are SGDLS and YYNGEE. The CDR3 bases are TGTGCCAGCAGCGTAGGTGGACTAGCGGGGGCATCCCCAGATGAGCAGTTCTTC. It codes for CASSVGGLAGASPDEQFF. Full variable domain (outside the CDR3, taken from reference TRBV9 and TRBJ2-1): DSGVTQTPKHLITATGQRVTLRCSPRSGDLSVYWYQQSLDQGLQFLIQYYNGEERAKGNILERFSAQQFPDLHSELNLSSLELGDSALYFCASSVGGLAGASPDEQFFGPGTRLTVL.

The chain links TRBV5-6 to TRBJ1-2; D unclear. With 0 bases removed from V and 8 bases from J, the gap between germline ends came to 8 bases. The CDR3 runs 12 residues. The V gene's germline CDR1 is SGHDT and CDR2 YYEEEE. CDR3 region: CASSLGARGYTF. CDR3 coding DNA: TGTGCCAGCAGCTTGGGAGCTAGAGGCTACACCTTC.

This sequence joins TRBV7-9 and TRBJ1-2; maybe TRBD1 (6 bases). Germline lookup yields CDR1 SEHNR and CDR2 FQNEAQ (reference sequence). V lost 4 bases to trimming and J lost 4 bases, with 13 bases between them. This CDR3 is built from 14 residues. DNA for the CDR3: TGTGCCAGCAGCTCATCGGGGGGCATCTATGGCTACACCTTC. Its translation: CASSSSGGIYGYTF.

Turning to this clone: The sample has other DNA sequences that encode this CDR3 too. The chain recombines TRBV28 with TRBJ1-5; D possibly corresponds to TRBD1 (5 bases). Trimming stripped 2 bases from V and 9 bases from J, with 17 bases between. This CDR3 has 15 residues. CDR1 and CDR2 (germline): MDHEN, SYDVKM. For the CDR3, the DNA is TGTGCCAGCAGTTTACAGAGCAGGGCGATTGGGCCCCAGCATTTT. It yields the protein CASSLQSRAIGPQHF.

This clone was detected many times. The chain employs TRBV5-4 and TRBJ1-1, with 8 bases aligning to TRBD1. The CDR3 loop spans 14 amino acids. The germline V gene has CDR1 SGHNT and CDR2 YYREEE (reference sequence). The J segment lost 4 bases and the V segment lost 7 bases, leaving 9 bases of the junction unmatched. CDR3 region: CASGWTGLGTEAFF. For the CDR3, the DNA is TGTGCCAGCGGATGGACAGGGCTGGGCACTGAAGCTTTCTTT.

This sequence joins TRBV24-1 and TRBJ2-1; 12 positions agree with TRBD2. Germline assignment: CDR1 KGHDR and CDR2 SFDVKD. The junction had 6 bases not matched to a gene; V was cut back by 5 bases and J by 8 bases. This CDR3 region has 15 residues. CDR3 in DNA: TGTGCCACCAGTGCCCGACTAGCGGGGGCGGATGAGCAGTTCTTC. Its translation: CATSARLAGADEQFF.

This sequence joins TRBV7-8 and TRBJ2-3; D might be TRBD2 (6 bases). Per germline, CDR1 SGHVS and CDR2 FQNEAQ. The CDR3 extends over 16 amino acids. The ends were cut back, 2 bases at V and 0 bases at J, with 12 bases in the middle. CDR3 DNA sequence: TGTGCCAGCAGCTTACAAGGAGGGCTAAGCACAGATACGCAGTATTTT. This codes for CASSLQGGLSTDTQYF.

The rearrangement joins TRBV4-1 to TRBJ2-5, with 12 bases that match TRBD2. This CDR3 is 15 amino acids long. The J segment lost 3 bases and the V segment lost 6 bases, leaving 5 bases of the junction unmatched. The germline gives CDR1 MGHRA, CDR2 YSYEKL. The CDR3 here is CASRTRTSGEETQYF. The CDR3 DNA is TGCGCCAGCAGGACAAGGACTAGCGGGGAAGAGACCCAGTACTTC.

The gene calls are TRBV7-9 and TRBJ1-2; no clear D. The ends were cut back, 5 bases at V and 2 bases at J, with 18 bases in the middle. CDR3 length equals 16 residues. Germline lookup yields CDR1 SEHNR and CDR2 FQNEAQ (reference sequence). CDR3 nucleotides: TGTGCCAGCAGCCCAATTCTTGGGAGGACGAACTATGGCTACACCTTC. The encoded protein is CASSPILGRTNYGYTF. The whole variable domain, filled in from reference TRBV7-9 and TRBJ1-2, reads DTGVSQNPRHKITKRGQNVTFRCDPISEHNRLYWYRQTLGQGPEFLTYFQNEAQLEKSRLLSDRFSAERPKGSFSTLEIQRTEQGDSAMYLCASSPILGRTNYGYTFGSGTRLTVV.

The chain recombines TRBV2 with TRBJ1-2, with 9 bases matching TRBD1. Per germline, CDR1 SNHLY and CDR2 FYNNEI. J lost 2 bases, V lost 2 bases, and 6 bases had no gene match. The CDR3 consists of 16 residues. CDR3 sequence reads: CASSESQGAGNYGYTF. In nucleotides, the CDR3 is TGTGCCAGCAGTGAATCACAGGGGGCCGGGAACTATGGCTACACCTTC.

This clone was recorded only once. This rearrangement joins TRBV5-6 to TRBJ1-6, with D possibly matching TRBD1 (5 bases). The CDR3 loop spans 15 amino acids. V lost 4 bases and J 7 bases, leaving 15 bases between the germline ends. Germline CDR1 and CDR2: SGHDT and YYEEEE. The CDR3 DNA follows: TGTGCCAGCAGCACACTGGGGGGTCGGAATTCACCCCTCCACTTT. Translation: CASSTLGGRNSPLHF.

The gene calls are TRBV30 and TRBJ1-2; tentatively, D is TRBD1 (6 bases). V was pared by 0 bases and J by 6 bases, with 14 bases between. CDR3 length: 14 amino acids. The germline gives CDR1 GTSNPN, CDR2 SVGIG (reference sequence). CDR3 in amino acids: CAWSVSRGLDGYTF. The CDR3 DNA is TGTGCCTGGAGTGTGTCAAGGGGGTTAGATGGCTACACCTTC.

The rearrangement joins TRBV4-2 to TRBJ2-3, with 10 bases that match TRBD2. The J segment lost 3 bases and the V segment lost 2 bases, leaving 11 bases of the junction unmatched. The CDR3 has 18 amino acids. From germline, CDR1 is LGHNA and CDR2 YNFKEQ. CDR3 protein: CASSQPLRAGGSTDTQYF. CDR3 in DNA: TGTGCCAGCAGCCAACCCTTGAGAGCGGGGGGGTCGACAGATACGCAGTATTTT.

A single count supports this clone. This sequence joins TRBV15 and TRBJ2-7, with TRBD1 identical over 8 bases. This CDR3 has 15 amino acids. With 0 bases clipped from V and 3 bases from J, the junction kept 4 bases outside the gene matches. CDR1 and CDR2 (germline): LNHNV, YYDKDF (reference sequence). CDR3 protein: CATSRETGGNYEQYF. DNA for the CDR3: TGTGCCACCAGCAGAGAAACAGGGGGAAACTACGAGCAGTACTTC.

V gene TRBV19 combines with J gene TRBJ1-1; D possibly corresponds to TRBD1 (6 bases). Germline V gene sequence: CDR1 LNHDA, CDR2 SQIVND (reference sequence). The CDR3 spans 15 residues. V lost 8 bases and J 0 bases, leaving 16 bases between the germline ends. For the CDR3, the DNA is TGTGCCAGTCTAGGACAGTTGGCCATGAACACTGAAGCTTTCTTT. Translation: CASLGQLAMNTEAFF.